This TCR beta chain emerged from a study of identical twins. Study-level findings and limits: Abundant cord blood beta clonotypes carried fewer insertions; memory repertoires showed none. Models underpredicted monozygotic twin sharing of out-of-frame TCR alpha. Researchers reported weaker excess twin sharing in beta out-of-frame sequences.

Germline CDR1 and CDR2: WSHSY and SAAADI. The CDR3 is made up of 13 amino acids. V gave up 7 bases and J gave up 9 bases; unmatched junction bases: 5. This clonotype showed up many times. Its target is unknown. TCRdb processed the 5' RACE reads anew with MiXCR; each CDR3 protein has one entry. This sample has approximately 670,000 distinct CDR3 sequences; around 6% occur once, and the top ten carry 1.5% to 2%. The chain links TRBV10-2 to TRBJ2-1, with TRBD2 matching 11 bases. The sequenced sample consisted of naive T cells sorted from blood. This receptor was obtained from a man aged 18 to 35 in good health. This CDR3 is CASTVAGGSEQFF. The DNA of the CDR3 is TGCGCCAGCACGGTAGCGGGAGGGTCTGAGCAGTTCTTC.